The sequence of this T cell receptor (beta chain) was determined in a study of neoadjuvant anti-PD-1 for oral cavity cancer. Whole-study context: Non-progressing patients received a fourth nivolumab dose near day 43, then surgery on days 50-56.

Measured with immunoSEQ multiplex PCR; TCRdb has only the in-frame clones, and not every one. Of thousands of clones in the sample, around 73% are singletons; the top ten hold roughly 3%. V lost 0 bases, J lost 0 bases, and 15 bases lay in between. The CDR3 sequence is 19 residues long. CDR1 and CDR2 (germline): MGHRA, YSYEKL. This sequence joins TRBV4-1 and TRBJ1-6, with D unclear. The sequence came from a person aged 40 to 85 with oral cavity squamous cell carcinoma. The specimen comprised PBMCs, sampled before nivolumab (anti-PD-1) treatment. CDR3 DNA: TGCGCCAGCAGCCAAGATCTCTTCGGCATAAGCTCCTATAATTCACCCCTCCACTTT. This translates into CASSQDLFGISSYNSPLHF.